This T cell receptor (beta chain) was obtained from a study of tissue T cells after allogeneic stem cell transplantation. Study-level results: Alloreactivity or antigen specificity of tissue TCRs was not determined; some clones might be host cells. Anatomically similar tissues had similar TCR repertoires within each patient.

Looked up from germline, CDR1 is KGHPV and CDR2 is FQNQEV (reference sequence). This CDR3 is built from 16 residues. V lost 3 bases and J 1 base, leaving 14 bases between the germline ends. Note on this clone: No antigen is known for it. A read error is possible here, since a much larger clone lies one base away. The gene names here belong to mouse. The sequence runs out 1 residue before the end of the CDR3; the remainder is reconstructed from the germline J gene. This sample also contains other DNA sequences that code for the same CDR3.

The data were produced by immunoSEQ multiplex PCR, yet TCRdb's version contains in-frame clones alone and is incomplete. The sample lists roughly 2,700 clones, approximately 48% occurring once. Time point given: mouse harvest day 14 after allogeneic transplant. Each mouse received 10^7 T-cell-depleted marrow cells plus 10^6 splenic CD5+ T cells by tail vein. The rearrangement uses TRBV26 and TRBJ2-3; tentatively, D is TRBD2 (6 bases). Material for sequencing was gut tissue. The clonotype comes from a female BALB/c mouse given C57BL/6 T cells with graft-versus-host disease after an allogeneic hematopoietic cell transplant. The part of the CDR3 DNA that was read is TGTGCCAGCAGTCTCTGGGGAGGCGCGGGTGCAGAAACGCTGTAT. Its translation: CASSLWGGAGAETLY. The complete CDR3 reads CASSLWGGAGAETLYF.